This T cell receptor beta chain came from a study of blood T cell repertoires in COVID-19. Original methodology: Estimated nucleated cell counts came from reference gene primer amplification. Data came from immunoSEQ multiplex PCR; TCRdb stores just in-frame clones and leaves some out. V, J and clone size are those of that table, while D and trimming were read from the DNA. The profile shows about 240,000 clones, about four fifths of them singletons. Regarding this clone: The sample holds other DNA sequences that translate to the same CDR3.

V dropped 4 bases and J dropped 2; count of bases not matched to a gene: 6. Germline V lookup: CDR1 SGHRS, CDR2 YFSETQ. This CDR3 spans 14 amino acids. The receptor was derived from an elderly woman with acute or convalescent COVID-19. V gene TRBV5-1 combines with J gene TRBJ2-7, with 7 bases fitting TRBD1. The sequenced sample consisted of peripheral blood. CDR3 in DNA: TGCGCCAGCAGCCTTGAAGGGACAGCCTACGAGCAGTACTTC. This translates into CASSLEGTAYEQYF.